Sequencing of this TCR beta chain was carried out in a study of blood T cell repertoires in COVID-19. Study background: Acute-phase and convalescent COVID-19 samples originated in the United States, Italy and Spain. Sources were T cells, B-cell-depleted T cells, or PBMCs; the material itself was cDNA or gDNA.

In the original analysis: Reference gene primer amplification yielded estimated nucleated cell counts. Sequenced by immunoSEQ multiplex PCR; TCRdb stores in-frame clones only, minus some. V and J calls and clone size are those listed in that table; D and trimming were worked out from the DNA. The sample comprises over 150,000 clones, less than 95% of which are singletons, and less than 0.6% rests with the top ten. V lost 2 bases, J lost 3 bases, and 10 bases lay in between. This CDR3 has 14 amino acids. Germline V lookup: CDR1 SGHDN, CDR2 FVKESK. The sequenced sample consisted of peripheral blood. The J gene is TRBJ1-2, the V gene TRBV14; tentatively, D is TRBD1 (5 bases). This TCR was recovered from a man aged 45-65 years with acute or convalescent COVID-19. In nucleotides, the CDR3 is TGTGCCAGCAGCCAAACAGGTTATTACTATGGCTACACCTTC. Amino acids: CASSQTGYYYGYTF.